Included here is one T cell receptor (beta chain) sequence, with context. The antigen is undetermined. The method was immunoSEQ multiplex PCR; TCRdb's version includes in-frame clones alone and lacks a portion of them. The sample consists of about 99,000 clones, around 89% of them appearing once. The sample originates from a study of T cell responses to AZD1222 COVID-19 vaccine. Findings and limits, study-wide: Females outnumbered males among donors, who were mostly white British; clonal diversity was possibly underestimated. Sampling captured repertoires only after the peak T cell response. The study found vaccine-associated CD4 TCRs spanning spike, dominant at 160-218 and 743-854.

This CDR3 spans 15 amino acids. Germline lookup yields CDR1 SGHTA and CDR2 FQGNSA. The V end was cut by 3 bases, the J end by 4 bases, with 15 bases between. The V and J genes are TRBV7-2 and TRBJ1-1; D is undetermined. The source is an adult in good health. The specimen was peripheral blood, collected on day 0 of AZD1222 vaccination. In DNA form, the CDR3 reads TGTGCCAGCAGCTTGAGTTGGAGGACGAGCACTGAAGCTTTCTTT. Protein product: CASSLSWRTSTEAFF.